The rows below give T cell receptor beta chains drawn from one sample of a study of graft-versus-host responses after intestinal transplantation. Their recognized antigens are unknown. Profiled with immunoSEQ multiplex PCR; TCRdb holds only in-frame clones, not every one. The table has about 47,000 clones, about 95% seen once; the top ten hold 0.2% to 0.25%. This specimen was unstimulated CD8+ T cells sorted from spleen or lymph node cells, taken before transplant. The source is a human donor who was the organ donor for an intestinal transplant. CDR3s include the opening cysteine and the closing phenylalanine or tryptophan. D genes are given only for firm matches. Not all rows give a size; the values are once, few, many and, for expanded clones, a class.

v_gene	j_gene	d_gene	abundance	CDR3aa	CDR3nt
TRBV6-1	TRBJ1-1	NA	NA	CASSELGGLIGTEAFF	TGTGCCAGCAGTGAATTGGGCGGGCTTATAGGCACTGAAGCTTTCTTT
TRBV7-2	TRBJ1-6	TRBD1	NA	CASSILTGGNSPLHF	TGTGCCAGCAGCATACTGACAGGGGGAAATTCACCCCTCCACTTT
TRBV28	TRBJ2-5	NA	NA	CASSLWGTSEETQYF	TGTGCCAGCAGTTTATGGGGGACAAGCGAAGAGACCCAGTACTTC
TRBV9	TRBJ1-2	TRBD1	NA	CASRRQGGDYGYTF	TGTGCCAGCAGAAGACAGGGAGGGGACTATGGCTACACCTTC
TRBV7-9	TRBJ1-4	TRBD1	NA	CASSLADRGREKLFF	TGTGCCAGCAGCTTAGCGGACAGGGGGCGTGAAAAACTGTTTTTT
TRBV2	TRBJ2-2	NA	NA	CASVGMQASNTGELFF	TGTGCCAGCGTGGGGATGCAGGCGTCGAACACCGGGGAGCTGTTTTTT
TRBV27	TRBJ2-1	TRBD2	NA	CASSPRTSGYNEQFF	TGTGCCAGCAGTCCTCGGACTAGCGGTTACAATGAGCAGTTCTTC
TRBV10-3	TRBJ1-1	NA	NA	CAISESGGTEAFF	TGTGCCATCAGTGAGTCGGGGGGCACTGAAGCTTTCTTT
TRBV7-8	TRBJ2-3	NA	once	CASSLSTDTQYF	TGTGCCAGCAGCTTAAGCACAGATACGCAGTATTTT
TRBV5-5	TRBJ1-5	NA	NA	CASSLIGVGNQPQHF	TGTGCCAGCAGCTTGATCGGGGTTGGGAATCAGCCCCAGCATTTT
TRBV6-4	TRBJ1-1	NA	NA	CASSELRGSGTEAFF	TGTGCCAGCAGTGAACTGCGCGGCTCAGGTACCGAGGCTTTCTTT
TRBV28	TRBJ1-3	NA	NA	CASSLRISGNTIYF	TGTGCCAGCAGCCTCAGGATCTCTGGAAACACCATATATTTT
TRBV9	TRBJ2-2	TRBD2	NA	CASTQTSGGPRAGELFF	TGTGCCAGCACCCAGACTAGCGGGGGGCCCCGGGCCGGGGAGCTGTTTTTT
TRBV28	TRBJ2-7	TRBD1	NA	CASRSLQGADYEQYF	TGTGCCAGCAGATCTTTACAGGGGGCCGACTACGAGCAGTACTTC
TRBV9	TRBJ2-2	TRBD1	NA	CASSVDRDRGNTGELFF	TGTGCCAGCAGCGTAGACCGGGACAGGGGAAACACCGGGGAGCTGTTTTTT
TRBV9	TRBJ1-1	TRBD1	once	CASSEGDSSYTEAFF	TGTGCCAGCAGCGAGGGGGACAGTTCCTACACTGAAGCTTTCTTT
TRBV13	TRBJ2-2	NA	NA	CASSLAQGYTGELFF	TGTGCCAGCAGCTTAGCCCAGGGTTACACCGGGGAGCTGTTTTTT
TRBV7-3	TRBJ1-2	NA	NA	CASSLGSLGGYTF	TGTGCCAGCAGCTTAGGGTCTCTGGGGGGCTACACCTTC
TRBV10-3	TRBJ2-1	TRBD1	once	CAIGHSGQAISNEQFF	TGTGCCATCGGACACTCCGGACAGGCGATTTCCAATGAGCAGTTCTTC
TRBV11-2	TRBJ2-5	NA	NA	CASSFAQETQYF	TGTGCCAGCAGCTTTGCCCAAGAGACCCAGTACTTC
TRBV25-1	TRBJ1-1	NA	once	CASSELGSSPEAFF	TGTGCCAGCAGTGAATTAGGAAGTTCTCCTGAAGCTTTCTTT
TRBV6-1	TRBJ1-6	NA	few	CASSGTLQGNSPLHF	TGTGCCAGCAGTGGCACGCTACAGGGAAATTCACCCCTCCACTTT
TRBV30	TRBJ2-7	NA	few	CAWSAGYEQYF	TGTGCCTGGAGTGCAGGCTACGAGCAGTACTTC
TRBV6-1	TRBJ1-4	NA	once	CASSIDGGTNEKLFF	TGTGCCAGCAGTATAGACGGGGGGACTAATGAAAAACTGTTTTTT
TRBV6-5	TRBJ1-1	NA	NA	CASSTGIGTEAFF	TGTGCCAGCAGTACAGGGATCGGCACTGAAGCTTTCTTT
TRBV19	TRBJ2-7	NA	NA	CASSTGDLISNEQYF	TGTGCCAGTAGTACCGGGGACCTGATTTCGAACGAGCAGTACTTC
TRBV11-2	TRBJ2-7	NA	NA	CASSPGLGNYEQYF	TGTGCCAGCAGCCCCGGACTGGGGAACTACGAGCAGTACTTC
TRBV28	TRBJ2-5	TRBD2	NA	CASSLFRTSGPEETQYF	TGTGCCAGCAGTTTATTCCGGACTAGCGGGCCCGAAGAGACCCAGTACTTC
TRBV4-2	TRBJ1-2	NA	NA	CASSPQGVGSSFYGYTF	TGTGCCAGCAGTCCTCAGGGTGTGGGGTCGAGTTTCTATGGCTACACCTTC
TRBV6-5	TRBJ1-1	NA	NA	CASSYNLVRVNTEAFF	TGTGCCAGCAGTTACAACCTGGTCAGAGTGAACACTGAAGCTTTCTTT
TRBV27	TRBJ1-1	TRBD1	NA	CASSPSGGLNTEAFF	TGTGCCAGCAGTCCTTCAGGGGGCTTGAACACTGAAGCTTTCTTT
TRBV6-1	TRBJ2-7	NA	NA	CASSEAGWDTSSYEQYF	TGTGCCAGCAGTGAAGCCGGTTGGGACACCAGCTCCTACGAGCAGTACTTC
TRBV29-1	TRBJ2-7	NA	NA	CSVRSGTSYEQYF	TGCAGCGTTCGCTCCGGGACCTCCTACGAGCAGTACTTC